This is a list of T cell receptor beta chains from one sample in a study of T-cell memory formation after mild COVID-19. TCRdb analysed the 5' RACE reads with MiXCR anew, one entry per CDR3 protein. Here the sample spans 400,000 to 500,000 distinct CDR3 sequences, around 18% being singletons. Material for sequencing was PBMCs or a T cell subset sorted from them (not recorded which). Receptors were obtained from an adult woman who had mild COVID-19 (a few samples of this study predate the infection). Cell type and time point are not known. Both conserved end residues are trimmed from each CDR3. The D gene is left open where the match is weak.

d_call v_call cdr3_aa
. TRBV7-2 ASSPRGGGTEAF
TRBD2 TRBV7-2 ASSPAGGPGYEQY
. TRBV7-9 ASSLAGGPAMNTEAF
TRBD1 TRBV5-4 ASSSAGTEPYEQY
. TRBV9 ASSVATGGVNTEAF
TRBD1 TRBV19 ASSMTGLVEEQF
. TRBV14 ASSQELSGRAGAEQY
TRBD2 TRBV3-1 ASSPPKGPRGGYEQY
. TRBV6-5 ASSYGAGSSETQY
. TRBV7-9 ASSLSRGSYGYT
TRBD1 TRBV20-1 SARGLGTATDTQY
. TRBV20-1 SAPHPGAGSQY
TRBD2 TRBV10-3 AVASGGVSTDTQY
TRBD1 TRBV12-5 ASGPGQGNTEAF
. TRBV30 AWSLTGYEQY
. TRBV5-1 ASRLTETYNEQF
. TRBV24-1 ATPAGGRNEKLF
TRBD2 TRBV20-1 SAKSSGGLPWEQF
. TRBV30 AWSQVGQADQPQH
TRBD1 TRBV12-3/TRBV12-4 ASSQNRGDGYT
. TRBV6-6 ASSYPRDSAGDEQF
. TRBV4-2 ASSRSRGYGYT
. TRBV20-1 SASMGGSNQPQH
. TRBV7-2 ASSYMGGGQSPLH
. TRBV7-9 ASSPVMGARQETQY
. TRBV6-5 ASTFLQGNTEAF
. TRBV7-9 ASSFNSGSHTDTQY
. TRBV7-2 ASSSKGGPDTQY
. TRBV11-2 ASSLVSGGTEAF
TRBD1 TRBV20-1 SARLSGDRDGYT
TRBD1 TRBV29-1 SVGTGGYGYT
. TRBV13 ASSLELGDTQY
. TRBV9 ASSPSSGYDGELF
. TRBV5-5 ASSFQGGEQY
TRBD2 TRBV7-2 ASRSRASGGGTDTQY
TRBD2 TRBV6-2/TRBV6-3 ASTNLRTSAYNEQF
. TRBV6-1 ASSTRRGTAPGNTIY
. TRBV12-3/TRBV12-4 ASSLTGGLKY
. TRBV6-5 ASSYSPSSVNTEAF
. TRBV3-1 ASSQVLIQGRNEQF